Listed below are T cell receptor beta chains from one sample, sequenced in a study of T cell responses to AZD1222 COVID-19 vaccine. The data were produced by immunoSEQ multiplex PCR, yet TCRdb's version contains in-frame clones alone and is incomplete. The sample contains about 110,000 clones, approximately 86% of which appear only once. The sample consisted of peripheral blood, taken on day 0 of AZD1222 vaccination. Every receptor here comes from an adult in good health. Each CDR3 is given with its conserved first and last residue.

CASSLETSLNEQFF TRBJ2-1 TRBV7-9
CASSYGRAYEQYF TRBJ2-7 TRBV7-2
CARRRGDEAFF TRBJ1-1 TRBV2
CASSPVAGAETQYF TRBJ2-5 TRBV27
CASSDEGYGYTF TRBJ1-2 TRBV2
CASGIIPGELFF TRBJ2-2 TRBV7-3
CATSDLHRANYSNQPQHF TRBJ1-5 TRBV24-1
CASTAYSNQPQHF TRBJ1-5 TRBV6-4
CASRLKNIQYF TRBJ2-4 TRBV12-3/TRBV12-4
CASSAPAQETQYF TRBJ2-5 TRBV28
CARTGKNIQYF TRBJ2-4 TRBV7-9
CASGGNYGYTF TRBJ1-2 TRBV7-2
CATSRDWGGTEAFF TRBJ1-1 TRBV15
CASSYPDRVGQPQHF TRBJ1-5 TRBV6-6
CASSPGGHTEAFF TRBJ1-1 TRBV18
CASSRRYQETQYF TRBJ2-5 TRBV19
CASSFVLGTSEQYF TRBJ2-7 TRBV5-1
CASSFSPDRGVETQYF TRBJ2-5 TRBV7-6
CASSSGLSGNQPQHF TRBJ1-5 TRBV7-2
CASSRGNNLSPLHF TRBJ1-6 TRBV4-1
CASSLGQGDDQETQYF TRBJ2-5 TRBV7-9
CASRPRGQTEAFF TRBJ1-1 TRBV28